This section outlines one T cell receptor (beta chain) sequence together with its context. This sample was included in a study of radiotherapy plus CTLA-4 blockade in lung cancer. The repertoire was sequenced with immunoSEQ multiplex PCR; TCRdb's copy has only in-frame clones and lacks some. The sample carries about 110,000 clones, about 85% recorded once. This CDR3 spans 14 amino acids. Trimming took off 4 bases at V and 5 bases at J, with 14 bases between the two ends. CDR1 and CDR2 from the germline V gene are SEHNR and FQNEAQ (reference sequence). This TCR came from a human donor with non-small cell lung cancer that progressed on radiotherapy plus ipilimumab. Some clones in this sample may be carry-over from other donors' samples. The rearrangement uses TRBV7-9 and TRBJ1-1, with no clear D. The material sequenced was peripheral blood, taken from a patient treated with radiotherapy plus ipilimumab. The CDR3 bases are TGTGCCAGCAGCTCCCAGGACGCGGAGACTGAAGCTTTCTTT. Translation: CASSSQDAETEAFF.